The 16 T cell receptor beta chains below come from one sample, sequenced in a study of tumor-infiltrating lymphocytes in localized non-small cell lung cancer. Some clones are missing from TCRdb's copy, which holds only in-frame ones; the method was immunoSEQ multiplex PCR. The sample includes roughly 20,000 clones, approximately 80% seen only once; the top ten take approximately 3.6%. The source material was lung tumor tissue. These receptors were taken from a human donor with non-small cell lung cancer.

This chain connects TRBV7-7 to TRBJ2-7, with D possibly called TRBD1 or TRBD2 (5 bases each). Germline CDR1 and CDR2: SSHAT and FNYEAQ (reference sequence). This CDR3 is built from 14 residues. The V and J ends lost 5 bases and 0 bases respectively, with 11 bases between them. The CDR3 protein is CASSRGDGSYEQYF. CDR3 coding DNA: TGTGCCAGCAGCCGAGGGGACGGCTCCTACGAGCAGTACTTC.

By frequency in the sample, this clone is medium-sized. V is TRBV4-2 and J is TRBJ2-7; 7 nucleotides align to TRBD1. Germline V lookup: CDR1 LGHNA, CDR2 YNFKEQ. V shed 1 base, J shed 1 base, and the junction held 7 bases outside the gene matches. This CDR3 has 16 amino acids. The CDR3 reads CASSQGPGTDSYEQYF. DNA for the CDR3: TGTGCCAGCAGCCAAGGACCCGGGACAGATTCCTACGAGCAGTACTTC.

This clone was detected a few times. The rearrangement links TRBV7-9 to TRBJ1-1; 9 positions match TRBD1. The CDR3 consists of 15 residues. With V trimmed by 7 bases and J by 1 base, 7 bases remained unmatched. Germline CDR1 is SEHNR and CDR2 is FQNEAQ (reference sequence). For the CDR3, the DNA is TGTGCCAGCAACCCAGGACAGGGGCCGAACACTGAAGCTTTCTTT. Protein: CASNPGQGPNTEAFF. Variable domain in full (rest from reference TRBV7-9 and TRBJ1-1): DTGVSQNPRHKITKRGQNVTFRCDPISEHNRLYWYRQTLGQGPEFLTYFQNEAQLEKSRLLSDRFSAERPKGSFSTLEIQRTEQGDSAMYLCASNPGQGPNTEAFFGQGTRLTVV.

CDR3 region: CASSLGRELAGAGEQFF. In DNA form, the CDR3 reads TGTGCCAGCAGCTTAGGGCGGGAACTAGCGGGAGCGGGTGAGCAGTTCTTC. V and J are TRBV7-8 and TRBJ2-1, with 11 bases identical to TRBD2. V trimming: 1 base; J trimming: 9 bases; junction bases outside the gene matches: 11. The CDR3 spans 17 residues. Germline V gene sequence: CDR1 SGHVS, CDR2 FQNEAQ.

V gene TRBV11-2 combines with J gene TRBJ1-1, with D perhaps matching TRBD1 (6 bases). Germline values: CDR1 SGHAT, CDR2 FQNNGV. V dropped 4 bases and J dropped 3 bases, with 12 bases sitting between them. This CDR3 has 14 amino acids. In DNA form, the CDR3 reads TGTGCCAGCAGCTCTAACAGGGTGTACACTGAAGCTTTCTTT. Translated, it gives CASSSNRVYTEAFF.

The CDR3 DNA follows: TGTGCCAGCAGCACCTCGAGCGGGAATCTAGGCGAGACCCAGTACTTC. Residues: CASSTSSGNLGETQYF. The rearrangement uses TRBV9 and TRBJ2-5, with 7 bases identical to TRBD2. The CDR3 is 16 residues long. Per germline, CDR1 SGDLS and CDR2 YYNGEE. The junction had 14 bases not matched to a gene; V was cut back by 4 bases and J by 5 bases. Using reference TRBV9 and TRBJ2-5 for the parts outside the CDR3, the full variable domain is DSGVTQTPKHLITATGQRVTLRCSPRSGDLSVYWYQQSLDQGLQFLIQYYNGEERAKGNILERFSAQQFPDLHSELNLSSLELGDSALYFCASSTSSGNLGETQYFGPGTRLLVL.

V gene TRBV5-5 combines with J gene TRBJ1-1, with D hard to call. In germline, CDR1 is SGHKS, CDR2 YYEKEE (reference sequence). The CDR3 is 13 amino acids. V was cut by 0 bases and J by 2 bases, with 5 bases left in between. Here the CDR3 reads CASSLGPNTEAFF. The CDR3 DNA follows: TGTGCCAGCAGCTTGGGGCCTAACACTGAAGCTTTCTTT.

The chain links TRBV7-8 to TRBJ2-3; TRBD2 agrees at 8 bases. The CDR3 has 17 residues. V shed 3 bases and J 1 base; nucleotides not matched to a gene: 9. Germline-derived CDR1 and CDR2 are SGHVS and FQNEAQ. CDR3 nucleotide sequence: TGTGCCAGCAGCTTCGAGGGCGGGAGGTCTCGCACAGATACGCAGTATTTT. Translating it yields CASSFEGGRSRTDTQYF.

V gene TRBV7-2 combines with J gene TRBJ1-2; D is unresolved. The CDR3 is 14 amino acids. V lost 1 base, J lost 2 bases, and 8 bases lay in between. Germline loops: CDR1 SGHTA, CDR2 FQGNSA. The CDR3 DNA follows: TGTGCCAGCAGCTTAGACCCCACGAACTATGGCTACACCTTC. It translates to CASSLDPTNYGYTF.

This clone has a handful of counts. For the CDR3, the DNA is TGTGCCAGCAGCCAGCGCAATCAGCCCCAGCATTTT. This encodes CASSQRNQPQHF. This chain joins TRBV2 and TRBJ1-5; D is ambiguous. Germline V lookup: CDR1 SNHLY, CDR2 FYNNEI. Trimming stripped 6 bases from V and 2 bases from J, with 5 bases between. This CDR3 has 12 amino acids.

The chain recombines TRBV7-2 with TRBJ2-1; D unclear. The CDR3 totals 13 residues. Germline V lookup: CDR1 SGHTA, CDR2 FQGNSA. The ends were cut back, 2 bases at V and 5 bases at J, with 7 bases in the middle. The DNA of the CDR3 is TGTGCCAGCAGCTTATCCCGAGACAATGAGCAGTTCTTC. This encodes CASSLSRDNEQFF.

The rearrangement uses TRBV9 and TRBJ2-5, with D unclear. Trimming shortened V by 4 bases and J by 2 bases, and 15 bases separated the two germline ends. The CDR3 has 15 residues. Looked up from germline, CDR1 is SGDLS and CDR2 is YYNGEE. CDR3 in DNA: TGTGCCAGCAGCCCGCTCGGAATTAATCAAGAGACCCAGTACTTC. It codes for CASSPLGINQETQYF.

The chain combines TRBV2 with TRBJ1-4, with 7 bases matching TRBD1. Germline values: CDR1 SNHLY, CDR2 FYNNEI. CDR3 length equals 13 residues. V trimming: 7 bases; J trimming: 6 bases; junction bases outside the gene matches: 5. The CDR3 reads CASNRQGDEKLFF. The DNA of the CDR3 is TGTGCCAGCAACCGACAGGGAGATGAAAAACTGTTTTTT. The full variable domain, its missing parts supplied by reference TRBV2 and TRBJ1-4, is EPEVTQTPSHQVTQMGQEVILRCVPISNHLYFYWYRQILGQKVEFLVSFYNNEISEKSEIFDDQFSVERPDGSNFTLKIRSTKLEDSAMYFCASNRQGDEKLFFGSGTQLSVL.

Here the CDR3 reads CASSKGRGTEAFF. The CDR3 DNA is TGTGCCAGCAGCAAGGGGCGGGGCACTGAAGCTTTCTTT. The chain carries TRBV7-2 and TRBJ1-1; maybe TRBD1 (5 bases). Germline V gene data show CDR1 as SGHTA and CDR2 as FQGNSA. Trimming took 5 bases from V and 4 from J, leaving 11 bases between them. The CDR3 is 13 residues long.

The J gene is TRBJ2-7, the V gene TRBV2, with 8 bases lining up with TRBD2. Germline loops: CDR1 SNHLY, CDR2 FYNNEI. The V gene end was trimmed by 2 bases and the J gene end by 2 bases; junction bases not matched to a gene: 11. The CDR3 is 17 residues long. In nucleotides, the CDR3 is TGTGCCAGCAGTGAACCCCGGGGGGGGAGAGAACCCTACGAGCAGTACTTC. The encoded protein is CASSEPRGGREPYEQYF.

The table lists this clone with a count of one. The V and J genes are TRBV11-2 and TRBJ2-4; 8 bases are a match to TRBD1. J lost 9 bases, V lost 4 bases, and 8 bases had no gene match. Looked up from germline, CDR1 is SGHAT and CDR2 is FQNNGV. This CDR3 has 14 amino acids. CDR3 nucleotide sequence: TGTGCCAGCAGCTACAGGACAGGGTCGGGCATTCAGTACTTC. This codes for CASSYRTGSGIQYF.